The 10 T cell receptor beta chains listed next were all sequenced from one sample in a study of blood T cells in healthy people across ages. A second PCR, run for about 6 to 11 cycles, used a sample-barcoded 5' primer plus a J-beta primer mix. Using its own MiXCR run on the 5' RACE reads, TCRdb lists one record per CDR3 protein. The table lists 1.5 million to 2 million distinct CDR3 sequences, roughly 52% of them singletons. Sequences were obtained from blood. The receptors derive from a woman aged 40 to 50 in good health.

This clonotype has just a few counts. CDR3 amino acids: CASSSQGPPYGYTF. The DNA of the CDR3 is TGTGCCAGCAGCTCCCAGGGGCCTCCCTATGGCTACACCTTC. This rearrangement joins TRBV11-1 to TRBJ1-2; D might be TRBD1 (6 bases). Trimming took 4 bases from V and 4 from J, leaving 13 bases between them. Per germline, CDR1 SGHAT and CDR2 FQDESV (reference sequence). The CDR3 sequence is 14 residues long. The variable domain in full, completed from reference TRBV11-1 and TRBJ1-2, reads EAEVAQSPRYKITEKSQAVAFWCDPISGHATLYWYRQILGQGPELLVQFQDESVVDDSQLPKDRFSAERLKGVDSTLKIQPAELGDSAMYLCASSSQGPPYGYTFGSGTRLTVV.

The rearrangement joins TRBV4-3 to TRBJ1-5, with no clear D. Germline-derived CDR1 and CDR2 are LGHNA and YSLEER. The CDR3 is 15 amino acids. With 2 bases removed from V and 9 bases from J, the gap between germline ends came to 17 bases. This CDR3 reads CASSQHRRPEGPQHF. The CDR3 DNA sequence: TGCGCCAGCAGCCAACATCGACGTCCGGAGGGGCCCCAGCATTTT.

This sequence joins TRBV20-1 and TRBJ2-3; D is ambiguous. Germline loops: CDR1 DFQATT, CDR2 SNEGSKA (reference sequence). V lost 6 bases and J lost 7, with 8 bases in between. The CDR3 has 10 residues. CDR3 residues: CSAGWNTQYF. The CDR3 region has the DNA TGCAGTGCAGGATGGAATACGCAGTATTTT.

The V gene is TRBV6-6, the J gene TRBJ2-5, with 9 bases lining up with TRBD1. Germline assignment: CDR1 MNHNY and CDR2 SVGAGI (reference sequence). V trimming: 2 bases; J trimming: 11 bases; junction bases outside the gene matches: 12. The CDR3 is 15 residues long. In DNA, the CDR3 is TGTGCCAGCAGTTACCGGACAGGGGACCTTCGGGAGCAGTACTTC. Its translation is CASSYRTGDLREQYF.

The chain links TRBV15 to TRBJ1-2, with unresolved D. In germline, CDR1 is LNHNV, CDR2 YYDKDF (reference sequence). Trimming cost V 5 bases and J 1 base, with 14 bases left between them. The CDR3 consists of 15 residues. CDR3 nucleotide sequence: TGTGCCACCAGCGGCGGGATCTTCCTTAACTATGGCTACACCTTC. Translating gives CATSGGIFLNYGYTF.

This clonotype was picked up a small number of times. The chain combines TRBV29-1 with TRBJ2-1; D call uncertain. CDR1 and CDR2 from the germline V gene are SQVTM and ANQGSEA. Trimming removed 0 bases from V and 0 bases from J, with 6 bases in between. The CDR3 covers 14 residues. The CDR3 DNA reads TGCAGCGTTGAAGATCTCAGCTCCTACAATGAGCAGTTCTTC. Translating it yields CSVEDLSSYNEQFF.

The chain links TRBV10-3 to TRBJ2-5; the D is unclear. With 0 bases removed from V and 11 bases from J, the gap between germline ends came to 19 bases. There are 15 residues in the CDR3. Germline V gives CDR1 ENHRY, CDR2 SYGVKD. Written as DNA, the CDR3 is TGTGCCATCAGTGAGTCCGGAACAGTTCTTTGGAAGCAGTACTTC. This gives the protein CAISESGTVLWKQYF.

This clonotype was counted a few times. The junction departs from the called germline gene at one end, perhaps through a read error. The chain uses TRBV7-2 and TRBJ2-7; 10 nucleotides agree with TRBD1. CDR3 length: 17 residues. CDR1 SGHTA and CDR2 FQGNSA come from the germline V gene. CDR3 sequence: CASSLAADTGQGFEQYF. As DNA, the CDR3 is TGTGCCAGCAGCCTAGCTGCGGATACGGGACAGGGGTTCGAGCAGTACTTC. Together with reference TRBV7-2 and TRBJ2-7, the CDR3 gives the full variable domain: GAGVSQSPSNKVTEKGKDVELRCDPISGHTALYWYRQSLGQGLEFLIYFQGNSAPDKSGLPSDRFSAERTGGSVSTLTIQRTQQEDSAVYLCASSLAADTGQGFEQYFGPGTRLTVT.

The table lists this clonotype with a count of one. CDR3 in amino acids: CASRTTGSGTEAFF. CDR3 nucleotide sequence: TGTGCCAGCAGAACTACAGGGAGCGGCACTGAAGCTTTCTTT. The J gene is TRBJ1-1, the V gene TRBV28; TRBD1 is a possible D gene (6 bases). The length of the CDR3 is 14 residues. In germline, CDR1 is MDHEN, CDR2 SYDVKM. The V and J ends lost 6 bases and 4 bases respectively, with 15 bases between them.

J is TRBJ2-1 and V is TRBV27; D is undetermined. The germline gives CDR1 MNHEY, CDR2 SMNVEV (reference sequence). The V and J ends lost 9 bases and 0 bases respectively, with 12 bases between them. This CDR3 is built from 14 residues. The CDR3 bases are TGTGCCAGTGGACGCTCCAGCTCCTACAATGAGCAGTTCTTC. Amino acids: CASGRSSSYNEQFF.